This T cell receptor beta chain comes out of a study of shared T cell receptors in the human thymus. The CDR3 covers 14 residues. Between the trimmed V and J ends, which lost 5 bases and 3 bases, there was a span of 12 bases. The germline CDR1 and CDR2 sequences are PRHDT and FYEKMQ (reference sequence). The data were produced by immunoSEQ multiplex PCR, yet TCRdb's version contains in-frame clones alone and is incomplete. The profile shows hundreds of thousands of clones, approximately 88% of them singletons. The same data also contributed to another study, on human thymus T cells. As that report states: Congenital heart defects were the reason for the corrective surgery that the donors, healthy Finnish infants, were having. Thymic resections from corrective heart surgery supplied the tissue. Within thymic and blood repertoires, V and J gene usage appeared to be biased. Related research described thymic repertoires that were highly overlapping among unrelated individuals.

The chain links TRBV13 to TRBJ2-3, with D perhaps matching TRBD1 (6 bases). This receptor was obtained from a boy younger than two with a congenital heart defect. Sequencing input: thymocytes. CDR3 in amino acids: CASSPPRGTDTQYF. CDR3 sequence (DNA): TGTGCCAGCAGCCCACCGAGGGGGACAGATACGCAGTATTTT.